Each of the 27 T cell receptor beta chains below was sequenced from the same sample in a study of tumor-infiltrating lymphocytes in primary liver carcinoma. For each extraction, RNA and DNA were obtained together from about 20-30 mg of unsorted bulk tissue. A primer in the constant region served to generate TCR beta cDNA from 500 to 600 ng of total RNA. Amplification in three nested multiplex PCR rounds with slightly modified ARM-PCR gave rise to TCR beta libraries. Primers for the first two PCR rounds were TRBV1-TRBV30 forward primers and a C-beta reverse primer (roughly 10 cycles per round). MiXCR, run by TCRdb on the multiplex PCR reads, gives a single entry per CDR3 protein. The sample holds roughly 120,000 distinct CDR3 sequences, roughly three fifths seen once. Sequences were obtained from liver tumor tissue from sampling region 3. Subset indicated: tumor region T3, left-lateral pole. The source of these receptors is a woman aged 55-75 years with primary liver carcinoma and hepatitis B virus infection.

With regard to this clonotype: At one of its ends the junction is not consistent with the germline gene, which may arise from a read error. V is TRBV12-5 and J is TRBJ2-5; 13 bases align to TRBD2. CDR1 is LGHNT, CDR2 FRNRAP, per germline. This CDR3 has 19 amino acids. The CDR3 DNA is TGTGCTAGTGGTCGTGATGGACTAGCGGGAGTCCCCCTTCAAGAGACCCTGTACTTC. Translation: CASGRDGLAGVPLQETLYF.

Concerning this clonotype itself: A much larger clone lies a single base off, so this may be a read error. The CDR3 loop is CASSFGGPSTDTQYF. As DNA, the CDR3 is TGTGCCAGCAGCTTCGGCGGACCTTCCACAGATACGCAGTATTTT. The rearrangement uses TRBV5-4 and TRBJ2-3; D call uncertain. There are 15 residues in the CDR3. Per the germline V gene, CDR1 is SGHNT and CDR2 is YYREEE (reference sequence). With 2 bases removed from V and 2 bases from J, the gap between germline ends came to 12 bases.

V and J are TRBV14 and TRBJ2-5; no reliable D call. Trimming pared 3 bases from V and 2 bases from J, leaving 13 bases between. This CDR3 has 15 amino acids. In germline, CDR1 is SGHDN, CDR2 FVKESK. CDR3: CASSHALVAQETQYF. Written as DNA, the CDR3 is TGTGCCAGCAGCCATGCCCTGGTGGCACAAGAGACCCAGTACTTC. Based on the CDR3 plus reference TRBV14 and TRBJ2-5, the full variable domain is EAGVTQFPSHSVIEKGQTVTLRCDPISGHDNLYWYRRVMGKEIKFLLHFVKESKQDESGMPNNRFLAERTGGTYSTLKVQPAELEDSGVYFCASSHALVAQETQYFGPGTRLLVL.

Details on this clonotype: The missing conserved phenylalanine or tryptophan at the end of this CDR3 makes a read error likely. The rearrangement uses TRBV6-5 and TRBJ1-5; 8 nucleotides align to TRBD1. The CDR3 is made up of 15 amino acids. Germline V gene lookup returns CDR1 MNHEY and CDR2 SVGAGI. V lost 7 bases to trimming and J lost 6 bases; unmatched junction nucleotides: 11. DNA for the CDR3: TGTGCCAGCATCCAAAGACAGGGGAGTCGTCAGCCCCAGCATCTT. It yields the protein CASIQRQGSRQPQHL.

This clonotype was observed a handful of times. The V gene is TRBV7-3, the J gene TRBJ1-3; D gene ambiguous. The length of the CDR3 is 15 residues. Germline CDR1 SGHTA, CDR2 FQGTGA. Deletions cut 5 bases from V and 3 bases from J, with 14 bases between. The CDR3 coding sequence is TGTGCCAGCAGCATCGGACCAGGCGGTGGAAACACCATATATTTT. Translated, it gives CASSIGPGGGNTIYF.

Concerning this clonotype itself: One end of the junction varies from germline; a read error may be responsible. This chain links TRBV29-1 with TRBJ2-1, with TRBD2 matching 8 bases. The CDR3 extends over 13 amino acids. Germline V CDR1 and CDR2: SQVTM, ANQGSEA. CDR3: CSIAAGEVNVQFF. In nucleotides, the CDR3 is TGCAGCATTGCAGCGGGAGAGGTCAATGTGCAGTTCTTC.

As concerns this clonotype: This clone may be a read error of a much larger clone one base away. J is TRBJ1-1 and V is TRBV5-1; 7 positions match TRBD1. This CDR3 has 15 amino acids. Germline V gene data show CDR1 as SGHRS and CDR2 as YFSETQ. The CDR3 DNA is TGCGCCAGCAGCTCCGGACAGGCTGCGACCCCCCTGGCTCTCTTT. Protein product: CASSSGQAATPLALF.

This clonotype has only one observation. V and J are TRBV11-2 and TRBJ2-7; TRBD1 matches at 7 bases. The V gene end was trimmed by 8 bases and the J gene end by 2 bases; junction bases not matched to a gene: 6. The CDR3 is 13 amino acids. Germline assignment: CDR1 SGHAT and CDR2 FQNNGV. Here the CDR3 reads CASGAQGAYEQYF. In DNA, the CDR3 is TGTGCCAGCGGGGCCCAGGGGGCCTACGAGCAGTACTTC.

On this clonotype itself: Germline is not matched at one junction end, which may reflect a read error. This chain uses TRBV4-1 with TRBJ2-1; 12 bases are a match to TRBD2. Germline V CDR1 and CDR2: MGHRA, YSYEKL. CDR3 length: 16 amino acids. The CDR3 region is CASSQGTSGDVNEQFF. Written as DNA, the CDR3 is TGCGCCAGCAGCCAAGGGACTAGCGGGGATGTCAATGAACAGTTCTTC.

About this clonotype: Because it lacks the conserved phenylalanine or tryptophan at the end, this CDR3 is likely a read error. The rearrangement joins TRBV5-4 to TRBJ2-1; 9 positions match TRBD1. Per the germline V gene, CDR1 is SGHNT and CDR2 is YYREEE (reference sequence). The CDR3 is made up of 17 amino acids. J lost 6 bases, V lost 5 bases, and 15 bases had no gene match. The CDR3 sequence is CASRNTPGQGSRNEQFL. In DNA, the CDR3 is TGTGCCAGCAGAAACACACCGGGACAGGGTAGTCGCAATGAGCAGTTCCTT.

Details on this clonotype: This sequence may be a read error, since a much larger clone differs from it by one base. This sequence joins TRBV5-4 and TRBJ1-6; 9 bases align to TRBD1. Germline CDR1 is SGHNT and CDR2 is YYREEE (reference sequence). CDR3 size: 14 residues. The J segment lost 10 bases and the V segment lost 6 bases, leaving 8 bases of the junction unmatched. The CDR3 loop reads CASNSDRGFSPLHF. The CDR3 nucleotides are TGTGCCAGCAATTCCGACAGGGGGTTCTCACCCCTCCACTTT. The variable domain in full, with the rest retrieved from reference TRBV5-4 and TRBJ1-6, is ETGVTQSPTHLIKTRGQQVTLRCSSQSGHNTVSWYQQALGQGPQFIFQYYREEENGRGNFPPRFSGLQFPNYSSELNVNALELDDSALYLCASNSDRGFSPLHFGNGTRLTVT.

This clonotype showed up many times. Possible read error: a much larger clone is one base away. CDR3 residues: CASSFLAGVVGTDTQYF. In nucleotides, the CDR3 is TGTGCCAGCAGCTTTTTAGCGGGAGTGGTCGGCACAGATACGCAGTATTTT. The J gene is TRBJ2-3, the V gene TRBV11-2; 9 nucleotides line up with TRBD2. The V gene's germline CDR1 is SGHAT and CDR2 FQNNGV. V lost 3 bases, J lost 1 base, and 8 bases stayed unmatched. The CDR3 length is 17 residues.

A remark on this clonotype: A junction boundary mismatches the germline segment, possibly from a read error. This sequence joins TRBV4-2 and TRBJ2-4, with D hard to call. This CDR3 is built from 13 residues. Germline values: CDR1 LGHNA, CDR2 YNFKEQ. The CDR3 region is CASSQPEKYIQYF. The CDR3, as DNA: TGTGCAAGCAGCCAACCGGAAAAATACATTCAGTACTTC.

The CDR3 protein is CANSQAPLRTSGRATDTQYF. CDR3 DNA: TGCGCCAATAGCCAAGCCCCCCTACGGACTAGCGGGAGGGCCACAGATACGCAGTATTTT. This chain uses TRBV4-1 with TRBJ2-3, with TRBD2 matching over 15 bases. This CDR3 region has 20 residues. Looked up from germline, CDR1 is MGHRA and CDR2 is YSYEKL. Trimming cost V 10 bases and J 2 bases; bases outside gene matches: 19.

The V call is TRBV11-2, the J call TRBJ1-1; D is unresolved. The germline V gene has CDR1 SGHAT and CDR2 FQNNGV. The CDR3 totals 13 residues. CDR3 amino acids: CESSFERNTEAFF. The CDR3 DNA is TGTGAAAGCAGCTTCGAGAGGAACACTGAAGCTTTCTTT.

Comments on this clonotype: A junction boundary mismatches the germline segment, possibly from a read error. The rearrangement links TRBV30 to TRBJ1-1, with TRBD1 matching 9 bases. The CDR3 is made up of 16 amino acids. Germline V gene lookup returns CDR1 GTSNPN and CDR2 SVGIG (reference sequence). CDR3 region: CAWSVLGTGKNTEASF. The CDR3 region has the DNA TGTGCCTGGAGTGTACTGGGGACAGGGAAGAACACTGAAGCTTCCTTT.

On this clonotype itself: The CDR3 does not close with the conserved phenylalanine or tryptophan, likely indicating a read error. The DNA is left out, because the CDR3 cannot be placed on it with certainty; the CDR3 is given as TCRdb lists it. The CDR3: CASSLRGLAGGHEQSL. The chain recombines TRBV28 with TRBJ2-1; TRBD2 is taken as the D call from the table, unchecked against the DNA. Germline V gene lookup returns CDR1 MDHEN and CDR2 SYDVKM. The CDR3 length is 16 residues, termini included.

Comments on this clonotype: This could be a read error, since a much larger clone is one nucleotide away. The rearrangement links TRBV5-1 to TRBJ2-7; D remains unclear. Trimming left V 1 base short and J 6 bases short, with 14 bases between. Germline values: CDR1 SGHRS, CDR2 YFSETQ. The length of the CDR3 is 14 residues. CDR3 nucleotides: TGCGCCAGCAGCTTGAACGCCACTGCGCGCGAGCAGTACTTC. It yields the protein CASSLNATAREQYF.

Note on this clonotype: One end of the junction is discordant with germline, which a read error may explain. This chain connects TRBV6-5 to TRBJ1-2, with D uncertain. CDR3 length: 11 residues. CDR1 and CDR2 from the germline V gene are MNHEY and SVGAGI. Here the CDR3 reads CASSYSGGFTF. The CDR3 DNA reads as TGTGCCAGCAGTTATTCGGGTGGCTTCACCTTC.

Notes on this clonotype: A junction boundary mismatches the germline segment, possibly from a read error. V gene TRBV11-3 combines with J gene TRBJ1-1; D may be TRBD1 (6 bases). The CDR3 covers 13 residues. CDR1 and CDR2 from the germline V gene are SGHNT and YENEEA. The CDR3 sequence: CANSLGRDTEAFF. CDR3 nucleotides: TGTGCCAACAGCTTAGGAAGGGACACTGAGGCTTTCTTT.

About this clonotype: A much bigger clone sits one base away, suggesting this may be a read error. The CDR3 ends on some other residue instead of the conserved phenylalanine or tryptophan, so this is likely a read error. The genes are TRBV7-8 and TRBJ2-1; possibly TRBD1 for D (5 bases). This CDR3 is built from 17 residues. Germline V lookup: CDR1 SGHVS, CDR2 FQNEAQ. V gave up 1 base and J gave up 8 bases, with 21 bases separating them. The CDR3 here is CASSLGAWGVRWDEQFL. Here the CDR3 DNA reads TGTGCCAGCAGCTTAGGGGCCTGGGGCGTCCGATGGGATGAGCAGTTCTTA.

To note about this clonotype: It may be a read error: a sequence one base away is much more abundant. This rearrangement joins TRBV4-1 to TRBJ1-1; D is unclear. Germline V gene sequence: CDR1 MGHRA, CDR2 YSYEKL. The CDR3 is 14 residues long. CDR3 loop: CANSQSPSGTEAFF. The DNA of the CDR3 is TGCGCCAACAGCCAAAGCCCCTCGGGCACTGAAGCTTTCTTT.

In the case of this clonotype: One junction end does not reproduce the germline sequence, and a read error may be involved. The chain combines TRBV5-8 with TRBJ1-1, with D possibly matching TRBD1 (5 bases). Germline V gene lookup returns CDR1 SGHTS and CDR2 YDEGEE. The CDR3 sequence is 14 residues long. The CDR3 is CASRRAGLNIEAFF. CDR3 bases: TGTGCCAGCAGGCGGGCGGGGCTGAACATTGAAGCTTTCTTT. Full variable domain (missing parts from reference TRBV5-8 and TRBJ1-1): EAGVTQSPTHLIKTRGQQATLRCSPISGHTSVYWYQQALGLGLQFLLWYDEGEERNRGNFPPRFSGRQFPNYSSELNVNALELEDSALYLCASRRAGLNIEAFFGQGTRLTVV.

This clonotype was observed many times. The chain is built from TRBV13 and TRBJ1-1; 8 bases map to TRBD1. Germline lookup yields CDR1 PRHDT and CDR2 FYEKMQ (reference sequence). V lost 5 bases and J lost 4; bases outside the gene matches: 6. The CDR3 contains 14 residues. The CDR3 DNA is TGTGCCAGCAGCCGTACAGGGGGATCCACTGAAGCTTTCTTT. Its protein is CASSRTGGSTEAFF.

On this clonotype itself: A read error is possible here, since a much larger clone lies one base away. V usage is TRBV5-5 and J usage is TRBJ2-6; 9 bases align to TRBD1. CDR1 SGHKS and CDR2 YYEKEE come from the germline V gene (reference sequence). CDR3 length: 15 amino acids. CDR3 residues: CAGGQGNSGSNVLTF. The CDR3, as DNA: TGTGCCGGGGGACAGGGAAACTCTGGGTCCAACGTCCTGACTTTC.

The rearrangement links TRBV7-9 to TRBJ1-2; 8 bases are a match to TRBD1. The length of the CDR3 is 12 residues. CDR1 and CDR2 (germline): SEHNR, FQNEAQ (reference sequence). V gave up 6 bases and J gave up 6 bases; unmatched junction bases: 3. CDR3 DNA sequence: TGTGCCAGCAGGGGACAGGAACATGGCTACACCTTC. Protein sequence: CASRGQEHGYTF.

Worth noting for this clonotype: This may come from a read error, since a much larger clone is one base off. The rearrangement links TRBV4-2 to TRBJ1-2; 12 bases are a match to TRBD1. Germline loops: CDR1 LGHNA, CDR2 YNFKEQ. V shed 0 bases, J shed 8 bases, and the junction held 13 bases outside the gene matches. The CDR3 sequence is 18 residues long. The CDR3 region is CASSQDTGQGASGGGYTF. The CDR3 coding sequence is TGTGCCAGCAGCCAAGATACGGGACAGGGGGCTAGCGGCGGGGGCTACACCTTC.